A single sample is the source of the 8 T cell receptor beta chains below, sequenced in a study of T cells after yellow fever vaccination. TCRdb itself ran the 5' RACE reads through MiXCR, one entry per CDR3 protein. The sample includes roughly 120,000 distinct CDR3 sequences, under 8.5% of them seen just once. The material was CD4+ T cells sorted from PBMCs, obtained about 10 days after the first yellow fever vaccination. Receptor source: a man aged 18 to 29 who received the YFV17D yellow fever vaccine.

This clonotype was seen repeatedly, ten times or more. The chain is built from TRBV21-1 and TRBJ2-2; the table's D call, TRBD1, has no DNA check behind it. TRBV21-1 is listed as a pseudogene. The CDR3 is made up of 13 amino acids. CDR3 loop: CASSIGGGGELFF. In DNA, the CDR3 is TGTGCCAGCAGCATAGGGGGGGGCGGGGAGCTGTTTTTT.

The table lists this clonotype with a few counts. The chain joins TRBV18 to TRBJ1-6; TRBD1 is a possible D gene (5 bases). The CDR3 loop spans 14 amino acids. With 2 bases removed from V and 10 bases from J, the gap between germline ends came to 12 bases. Germline values: CDR1 KGHSH, CDR2 LQKENI. CDR3 loop: CASSPNGGNSPLHF. The CDR3 nucleotides are TGTGCCAGCTCACCAAACGGGGGGAACTCACCCCTCCACTTT.

The rearrangement links TRBV9 to TRBJ2-2; TRBD2 is a possible D gene (6 bases). Trimming took 0 bases from V and 3 from J, leaving 9 bases between them. Germline CDR1 reads SGDLS; CDR2 reads YYNGEE. The CDR3 spans 15 residues. As DNA, the CDR3 is TGTGCCAGCAGCGTAGTAGCGGAGCACACCGGGGAGCTGTTTTTT. Residues: CASSVVAEHTGELFF.

This clonotype was seen at least ten times. The chain uses TRBV10-3 and TRBJ2-5; the D is unclear. V dropped 1 base and J dropped 4 bases, with 4 bases sitting between them. The germline V gene has CDR1 ENHRY and CDR2 SYGVKD. The CDR3 contains 12 residues. DNA of the CDR3: TGTGCCATCAGTGAGTTGGCAGAGACCCAGTACTTC. It translates to CAISELAETQYF.

This clonotype was counted a few times. This CDR3 reads CASSATVYNEQFF. The CDR3 DNA is TGTGCCAGCAGCGCGACCGTCTACAATGAGCAGTTCTTC. V gene TRBV9 combines with J gene TRBJ2-1; unclear D gene. The length of the CDR3 is 13 residues. V was trimmed by 3 bases and J by 3 bases, leaving 7 bases between them. Per the germline V gene, CDR1 is SGDLS and CDR2 is YYNGEE.

This clonotype was seen repeatedly, ten times or more. The chain has TRBV7-2 and TRBJ2-5; the D gene could be TRBD1 or TRBD2 (5 bases each). V was cut by 1 base and J by 5 bases, with 20 bases left in between. Germline CDR1 and CDR2: SGHTA and FQGNSA. The CDR3 totals 17 residues. The CDR3 sequence: CASSLVRTNLWGETQYF. CDR3 sequence (DNA): TGTGCCAGCAGCTTAGTGAGGACGAACCTTTGGGGGGAGACCCAGTACTTC.

This clonotype appeared many times. The rearrangement links TRBV5-1 to TRBJ2-5; 10 bases are shared with TRBD2. Trimming cost V 2 bases and J 2 bases; bases outside gene matches: 3. This CDR3 contains 15 residues. Germline values: CDR1 SGHRS, CDR2 YFSETQ. The CDR3 reads CASSLPLAGQETQYF. The DNA of the CDR3 is TGCGCCAGCAGCTTACCACTAGCGGGGCAAGAGACCCAGTACTTC.

This clonotype was detected many times. The chain is built from TRBV5-5 and TRBJ1-1; 11 bases align to TRBD1. With V trimmed by 6 bases and J by 5 bases, 6 bases remained unmatched. This CDR3 has 14 residues. Germline V gene lookup returns CDR1 SGHKS and CDR2 YYEKEE (reference sequence). The CDR3 region has the DNA TGTGCCAGCACCTGGGACAGGGGGATGACTGAAGCTTTCTTT. Translation: CASTWDRGMTEAFF.